A selection of T cell receptor beta chains follows, all from one sample in a study of cytomegalovirus exposure and HLA in healthy donors. The repertoire was sequenced with immunoSEQ multiplex PCR; TCRdb's copy has only in-frame clones and lacks some. This sample has more than 90,000 clones; approximately 86% occur once, and the top ten carry around 4.5%. The sequencing input was PBMCs. Receptors were obtained from a man between 18 and 29 years old in good health and CMV-seropositive. Both conserved end residues are part of each CDR3. A D gene is named only where the DNA matches it firmly. Size is omitted from some rows. Given values are once, few, many or a class for expanded clones.

16,TRBD2,TRBJ2-2,-,TRBV29-1,TGCAGCGTTGAGGGGGAGGGAAAGGATAACACCGGGGAGCTGTTTTTT,CSVEGEGKDNTGELFF
13,-,TRBJ2-7,-,TRBV18,TGTGCCAGCTCACAGGACGGAGGCTACGAGCAGTACTTC,CASSQDGGYEQYF
11,-,TRBJ1-1,-,TRBV20-1,TGCAGTGCTAGTCTAGACACTGAAGCTTTCTTT,CSASLDTEAFF
16,TRBD2,TRBJ2-5,-,TRBV2,TGTGCCAGCAGTGATACTCTAGGGACTAGCCAAGAGACCCAGTACTTC,CASSDTLGTSQETQYF
15,-,TRBJ2-3,-,TRBV12-5,TGTGCTAGTGGTTTCGAGGGCGGATTGACAGATACGCAGTATTTT,CASGFEGGLTDTQYF
14,TRBD1,TRBJ2-7,once,TRBV7-9,TGTGCCAGCAGCCCCTGGGACAGGGGAGGCGAGCAGTACTTC,CASSPWDRGGEQYF
11,-,TRBJ1-2,-,TRBV7-9,TGTGCCAGCGGCAGGGGTTATGGCTACACCTTC,CASGRGYGYTF
15,TRBD2,TRBJ2-1,once,TRBV7-7,TGTGCTAGCAGCTCGGGACTAGCGGTGATCAATGAGCAGTTCTTC,CASSSGLAVINEQFF
14,-,TRBJ1-5,-,TRBV6-1,TGTGCCAGCAGTGCTAGGAATAGCAATCAGCCCCAGCATTTT,CASSARNSNQPQHF
17,TRBD1,TRBJ1-5,few,TRBV6-4,TGTGCCAGCAGTCAGATTTCCCAGGGGGCTAATTATCAGCCCCAGCATTTT,CASSQISQGANYQPQHF
15,-,TRBJ1-3,-,TRBV5-1,TGCGCCAGCAGCCTAACCGGACTGCTGGAAAACACCATATATTTT,CASSLTGLLENTIYF
14,-,TRBJ1-5,-,TRBV15,TGTGCCACCAGCAGAGTAGAGGGGGGGCAGCCCCAGCATTTT,CATSRVEGGQPQHF
17,TRBD2,TRBJ2-1,-,TRBV7-8,TGTGCCAGCAGCTTAGTATCCTTGACTAGCGGTGTCAATGAGCAGTTCTTC,CASSLVSLTSGVNEQFF